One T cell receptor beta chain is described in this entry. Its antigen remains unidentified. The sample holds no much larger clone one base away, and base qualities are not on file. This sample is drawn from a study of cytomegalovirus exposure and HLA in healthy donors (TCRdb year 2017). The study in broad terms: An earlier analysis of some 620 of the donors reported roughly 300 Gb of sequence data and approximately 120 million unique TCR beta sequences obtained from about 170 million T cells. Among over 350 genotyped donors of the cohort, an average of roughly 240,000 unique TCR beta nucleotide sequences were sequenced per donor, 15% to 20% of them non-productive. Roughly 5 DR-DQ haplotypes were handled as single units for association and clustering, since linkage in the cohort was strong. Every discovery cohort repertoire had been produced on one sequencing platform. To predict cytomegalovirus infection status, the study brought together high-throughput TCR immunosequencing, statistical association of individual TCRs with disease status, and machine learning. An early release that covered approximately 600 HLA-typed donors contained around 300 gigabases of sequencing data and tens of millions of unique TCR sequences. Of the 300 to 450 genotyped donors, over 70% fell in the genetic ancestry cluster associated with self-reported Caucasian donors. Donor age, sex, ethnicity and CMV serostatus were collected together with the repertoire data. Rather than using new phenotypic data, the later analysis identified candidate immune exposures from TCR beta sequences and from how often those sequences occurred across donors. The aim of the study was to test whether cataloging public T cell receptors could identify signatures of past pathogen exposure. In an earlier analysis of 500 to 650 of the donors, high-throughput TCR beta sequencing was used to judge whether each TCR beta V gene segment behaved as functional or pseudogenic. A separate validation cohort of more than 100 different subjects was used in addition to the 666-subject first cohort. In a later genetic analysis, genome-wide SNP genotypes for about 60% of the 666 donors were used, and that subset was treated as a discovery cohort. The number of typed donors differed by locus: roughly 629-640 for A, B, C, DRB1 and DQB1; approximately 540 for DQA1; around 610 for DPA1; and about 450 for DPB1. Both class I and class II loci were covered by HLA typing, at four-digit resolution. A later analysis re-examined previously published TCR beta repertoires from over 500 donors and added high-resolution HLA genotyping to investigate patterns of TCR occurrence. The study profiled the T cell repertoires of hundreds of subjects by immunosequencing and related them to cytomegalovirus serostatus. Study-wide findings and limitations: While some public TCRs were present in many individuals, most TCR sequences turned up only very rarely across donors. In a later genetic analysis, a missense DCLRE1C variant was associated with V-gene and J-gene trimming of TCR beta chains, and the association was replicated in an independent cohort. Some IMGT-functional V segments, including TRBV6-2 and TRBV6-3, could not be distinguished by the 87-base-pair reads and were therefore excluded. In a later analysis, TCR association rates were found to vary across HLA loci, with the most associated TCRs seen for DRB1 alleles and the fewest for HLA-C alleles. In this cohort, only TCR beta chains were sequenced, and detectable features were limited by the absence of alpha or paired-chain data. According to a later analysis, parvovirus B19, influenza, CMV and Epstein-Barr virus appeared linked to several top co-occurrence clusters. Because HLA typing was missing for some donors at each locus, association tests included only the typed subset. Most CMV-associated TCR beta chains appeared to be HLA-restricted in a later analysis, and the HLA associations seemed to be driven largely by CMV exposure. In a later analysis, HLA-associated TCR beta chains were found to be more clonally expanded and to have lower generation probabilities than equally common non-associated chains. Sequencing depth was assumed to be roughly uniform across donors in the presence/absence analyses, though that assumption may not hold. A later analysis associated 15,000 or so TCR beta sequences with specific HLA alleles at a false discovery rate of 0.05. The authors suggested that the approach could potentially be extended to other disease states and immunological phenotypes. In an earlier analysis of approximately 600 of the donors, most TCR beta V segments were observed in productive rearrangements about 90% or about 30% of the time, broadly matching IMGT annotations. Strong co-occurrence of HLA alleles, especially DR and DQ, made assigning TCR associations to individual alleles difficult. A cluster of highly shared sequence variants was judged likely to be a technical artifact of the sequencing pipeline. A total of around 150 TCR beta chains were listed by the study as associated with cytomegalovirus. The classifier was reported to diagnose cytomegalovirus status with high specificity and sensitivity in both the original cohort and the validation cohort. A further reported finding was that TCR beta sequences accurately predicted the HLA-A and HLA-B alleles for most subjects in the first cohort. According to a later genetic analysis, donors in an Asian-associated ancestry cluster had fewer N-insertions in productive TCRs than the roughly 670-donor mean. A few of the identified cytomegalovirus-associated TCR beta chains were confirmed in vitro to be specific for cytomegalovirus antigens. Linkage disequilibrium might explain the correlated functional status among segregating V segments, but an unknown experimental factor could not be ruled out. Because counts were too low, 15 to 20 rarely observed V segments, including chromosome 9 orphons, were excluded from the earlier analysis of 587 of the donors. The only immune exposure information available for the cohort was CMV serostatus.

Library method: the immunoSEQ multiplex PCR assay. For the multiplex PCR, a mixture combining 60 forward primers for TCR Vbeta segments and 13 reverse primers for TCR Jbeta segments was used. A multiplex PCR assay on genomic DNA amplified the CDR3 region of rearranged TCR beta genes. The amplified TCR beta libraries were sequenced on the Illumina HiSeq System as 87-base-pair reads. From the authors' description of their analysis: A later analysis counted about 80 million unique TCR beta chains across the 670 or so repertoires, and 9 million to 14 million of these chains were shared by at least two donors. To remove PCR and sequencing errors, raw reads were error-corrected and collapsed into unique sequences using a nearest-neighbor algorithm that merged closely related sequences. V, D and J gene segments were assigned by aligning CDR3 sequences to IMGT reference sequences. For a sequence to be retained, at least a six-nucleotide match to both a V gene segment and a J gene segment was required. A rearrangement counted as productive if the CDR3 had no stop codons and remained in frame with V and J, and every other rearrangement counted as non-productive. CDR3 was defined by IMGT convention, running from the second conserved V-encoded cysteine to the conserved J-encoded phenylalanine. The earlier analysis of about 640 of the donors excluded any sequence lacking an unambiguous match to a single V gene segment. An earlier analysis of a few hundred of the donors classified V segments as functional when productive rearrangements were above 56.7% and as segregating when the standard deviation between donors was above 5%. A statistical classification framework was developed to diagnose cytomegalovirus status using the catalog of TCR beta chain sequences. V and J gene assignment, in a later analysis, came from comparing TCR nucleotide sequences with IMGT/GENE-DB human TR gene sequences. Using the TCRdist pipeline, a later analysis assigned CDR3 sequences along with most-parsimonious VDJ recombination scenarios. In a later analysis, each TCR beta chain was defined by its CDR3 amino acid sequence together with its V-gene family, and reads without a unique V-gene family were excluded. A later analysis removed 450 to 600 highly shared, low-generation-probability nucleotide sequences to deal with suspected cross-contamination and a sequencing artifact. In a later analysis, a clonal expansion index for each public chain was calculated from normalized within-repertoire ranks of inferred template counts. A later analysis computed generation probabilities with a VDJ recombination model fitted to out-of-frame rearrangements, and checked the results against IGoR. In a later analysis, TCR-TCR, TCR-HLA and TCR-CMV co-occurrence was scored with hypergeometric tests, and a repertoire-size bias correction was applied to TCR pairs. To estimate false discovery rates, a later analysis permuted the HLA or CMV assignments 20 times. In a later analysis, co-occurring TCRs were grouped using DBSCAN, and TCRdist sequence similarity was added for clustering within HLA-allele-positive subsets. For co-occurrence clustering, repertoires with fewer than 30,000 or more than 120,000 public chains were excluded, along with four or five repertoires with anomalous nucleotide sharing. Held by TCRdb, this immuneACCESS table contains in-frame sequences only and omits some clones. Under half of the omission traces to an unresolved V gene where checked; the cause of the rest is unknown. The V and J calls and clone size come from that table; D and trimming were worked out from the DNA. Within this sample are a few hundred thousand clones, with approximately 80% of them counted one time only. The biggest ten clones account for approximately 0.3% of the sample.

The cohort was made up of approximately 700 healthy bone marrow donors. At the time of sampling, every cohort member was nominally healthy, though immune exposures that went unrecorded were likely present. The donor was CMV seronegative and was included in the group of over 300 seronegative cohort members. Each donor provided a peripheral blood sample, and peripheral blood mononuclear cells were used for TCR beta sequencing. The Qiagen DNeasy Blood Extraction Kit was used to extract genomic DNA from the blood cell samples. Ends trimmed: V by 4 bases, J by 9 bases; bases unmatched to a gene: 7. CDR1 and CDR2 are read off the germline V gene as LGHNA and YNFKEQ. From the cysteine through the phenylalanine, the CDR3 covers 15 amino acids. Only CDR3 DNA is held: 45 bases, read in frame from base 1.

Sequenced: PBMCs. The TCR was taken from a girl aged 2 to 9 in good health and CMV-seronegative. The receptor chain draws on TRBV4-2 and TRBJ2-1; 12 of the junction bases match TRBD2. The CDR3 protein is CASSPTSGRDSEQFF. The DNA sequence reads TGTGCCAGCAGCCCGACTAGCGGGAGAGATAGTGAGCAGTTCTTC.